This paragraph reports one T cell receptor (beta chain). The antigen is unknown. This entry is derived from a study of T cell responses to AZD1222 COVID-19 vaccine. Study-wide results and limits: Rises in breadth and depth of Spike-specific TCRs came after two AZD1222 doses. Sampling that yielded the repertoires occurred only after the peak T cell response.

Sequencing was performed with immunoSEQ multiplex PCR; in TCRdb, only in-frame clones are kept and a portion is missing. This table holds under 200,000 clones, about 90% found once. Material: peripheral blood, obtained on day 0 of MenACWY control vaccination. This clonotype was sampled from an adult in good health.

The CDR3 nucleotides read TGTGCCACCAGCAGAGATCAGGGTAGGAACACTGAAGCTTTCTTT. This encodes CATSRDQGRNTEAFF. The chain employs TRBV15 and TRBJ1-1; D possibly corresponds to TRBD1 (5 bases). The CDR3 runs to 15 residues. Germline loops: CDR1 LNHNV, CDR2 YYDKDF (reference sequence). The V and J ends lost 0 bases and 1 base respectively, with 9 bases between them.